This T cell receptor (beta chain) was sequenced for a study of control samples from healthy donors and cancer patients. V shed 1 base and J 2 bases; nucleotides not matched to a gene: 2. CDR3 size: 16 residues. The germline V gene has CDR1 SGHAT and CDR2 FQNNGV. Produced via immunoSEQ multiplex PCR; TCRdb's table is partial and in-frame only. The sample shows roughly 70,000 clones, nearly 85% of them seen only once. Source material: blood. The chain combines TRBV11-2 with TRBJ2-1; 10 bases map to TRBD2. This receptor was obtained from a man between 45 and 60 years old in good health. The CDR3 nucleotides are TGTGCCAGCAGCTTAGGGACTAGCGGACCCTACAATGAGCAGTTCTTC. This translates into CASSLGTSGPYNEQFF.